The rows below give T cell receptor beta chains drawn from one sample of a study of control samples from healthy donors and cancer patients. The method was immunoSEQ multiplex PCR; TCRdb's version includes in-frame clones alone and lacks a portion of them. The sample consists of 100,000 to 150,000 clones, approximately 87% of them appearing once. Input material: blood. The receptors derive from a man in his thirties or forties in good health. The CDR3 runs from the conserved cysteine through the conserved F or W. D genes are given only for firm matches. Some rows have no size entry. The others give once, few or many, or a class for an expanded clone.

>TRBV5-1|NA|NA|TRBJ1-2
TGCGCCAGCAGCTTGGAAAAGGTTAACTATGGCTACACCTTC
CASSLEKVNYGYTF
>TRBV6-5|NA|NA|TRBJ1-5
TGTGCCAGCAAGGGTAGCAATCAGCCCCAGCATTTT
CASKGSNQPQHF
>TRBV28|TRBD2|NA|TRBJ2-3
TGTGCCAGCAGTTTCGGGACTAGCACCTGGGGAGGGACAGATACGCAGTATTTT
CASSFGTSTWGGTDTQYF
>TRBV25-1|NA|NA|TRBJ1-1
TGTGCCAGCAGTGGGGGGCGGGGGTTGTACACTGAAGCTTTCTTT
CASSGGRGLYTEAFF
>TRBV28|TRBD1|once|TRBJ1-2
TGTGCCAGCAGTTTACCAGCGGGACAGGGAATATCTGGCTACACCTTC
CASSLPAGQGISGYTF
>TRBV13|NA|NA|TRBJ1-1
TGTGCCAGCAGCTTGACGGCCTCTGAAGCTTTCTTT
CASSLTASEAFF
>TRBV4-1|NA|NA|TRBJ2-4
TGCGCCAGCAGCCAAGAATGGCAGGGAGGCTGGAACATTCAGTACTTC
CASSQEWQGGWNIQYF
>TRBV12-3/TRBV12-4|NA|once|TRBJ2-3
TGTGCCAGCAGTTTACGCGGGGCAGATACGCAGTATTTT
CASSLRGADTQYF
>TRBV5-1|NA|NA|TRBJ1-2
TGCGCCAGCAGCTTGGTCCCAGGTGGCTACACCTTC
CASSLVPGGYTF
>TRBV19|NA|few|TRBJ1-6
TGTGCCAGTAGTAGGGGTAGGGGGAATGAGAATTCACCCCTCCACTTT
CASSRGRGNENSPLHF
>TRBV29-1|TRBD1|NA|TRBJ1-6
TGCAGCGTTGCGCAGGGGGCAAATTCACCCCTCCACTTT
CSVAQGANSPLHF
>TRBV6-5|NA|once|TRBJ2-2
TGTGCCAGTAAAGGAGGGGAGGTCACCGGGGAGCTGTTTTTT
CASKGGEVTGELFF
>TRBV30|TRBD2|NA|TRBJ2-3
TGTGCCTGGGGACTAGCGGGGGCAGATACGCAGTATTTT
CAWGLAGADTQYF
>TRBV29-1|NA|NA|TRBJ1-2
TGCAGCGTTGGCGTTGGAGGGCAGCAGAACTATGGCTACACCTTC
CSVGVGGQQNYGYTF
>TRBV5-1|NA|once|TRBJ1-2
TGCGCCAGCAGCGTGTCCTCGGGGGGCGTGAACTATGGCTACACCTTC
CASSVSSGGVNYGYTF
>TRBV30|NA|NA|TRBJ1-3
TGTGCCTGGAAAAGCCAGGCGGCTGGAAACACCATATATTTT
CAWKSQAAGNTIYF
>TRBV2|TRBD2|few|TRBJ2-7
TGTGCCAGCAGTGAACGAGCGGGGGGGCGAGAGCAGTACTTC
CASSERAGGREQYF
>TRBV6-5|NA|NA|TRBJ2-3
TGTGCCAGCAGTTACTCATTAACAGATACGCAGTATTTT
CASSYSLTDTQYF
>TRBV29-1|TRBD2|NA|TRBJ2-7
TGCAGCGTTGAAGGAGTTGGTAGCGGGGGGCTGAACGAGCAGTACTTC
CSVEGVGSGGLNEQYF
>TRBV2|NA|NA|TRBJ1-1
TGTGCCAGCAGCGCTACAGGGATCGGCACTGAAGCTTTCTTT
CASSATGIGTEAFF
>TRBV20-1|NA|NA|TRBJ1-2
TGCAGTGCTAGAGATCCCCCATTGGGCACCTTC
CSARDPPLGTF
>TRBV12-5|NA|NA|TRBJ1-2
TGTGCTAGTGGTTTGGGGGCCAACCTAGGCGGCTACACCTTC
CASGLGANLGGYTF
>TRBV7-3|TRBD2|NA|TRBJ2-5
TGTGCCAGCAGCTTAGCTAGCGGGCGTGGGGAGACCCAGTACTTC
CASSLASGRGETQYF
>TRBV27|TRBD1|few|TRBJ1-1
TGTGCCAGCAGTTTACATGACAGGGGGGAAGCTTTCTTT
CASSLHDRGEAFF
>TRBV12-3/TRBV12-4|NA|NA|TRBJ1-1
TGTGCCAGCAGTTTACTTGGGAGAGCTTTCTTT
CASSLLGRAFF
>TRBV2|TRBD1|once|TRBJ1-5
TGTGCCAGCAAGGGGGACAGGGGGAGCAATCAGCCCCAGCATTTT
CASKGDRGSNQPQHF
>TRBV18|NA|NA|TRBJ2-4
TGTGCCAGCTCACCACCGATCGGAGGAGCCAAAAACATTCAGTACTTC
CASSPPIGGAKNIQYF
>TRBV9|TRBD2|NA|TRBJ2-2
TGTGCCAGCAGCGTAGAAGCGGGAGTCACCGGGGAGCTGTTTTTT
CASSVEAGVTGELFF
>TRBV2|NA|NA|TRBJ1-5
TGTGCCAGCAGTGAAAGAGGTGACAGTCAGCCCCAGCATTTT
CASSERGDSQPQHF
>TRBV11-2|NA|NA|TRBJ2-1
TGTGCCAGCAGCCCTGGGAACAGGGCGAGTGAGCAGTTCTTC
CASSPGNRASEQFF
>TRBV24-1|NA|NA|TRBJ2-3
TGTGCCACCAGTGACTCACTGAGTCCAGATACGCAGTATTTT
CATSDSLSPDTQYF
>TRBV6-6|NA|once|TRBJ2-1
TGTGCCAGCAGACTTACAGGGGCGGGAAGCAATGAGCAGTTCTTC
CASRLTGAGSNEQFF
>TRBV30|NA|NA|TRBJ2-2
TGTGCCTGGGACCCAGGGGCAGATAACACCGGGGAGCTGTTTTTT
CAWDPGADNTGELFF
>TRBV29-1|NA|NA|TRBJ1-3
TGCAGCGTCGCTGACAGCCCAAACTCTGGAAACACCATATATTTT
CSVADSPNSGNTIYF
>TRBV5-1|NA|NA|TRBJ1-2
TGCGCCAGCAGCTTGGGCAGGGCTAATCATTATGGCTACACCTTC
CASSLGRANHYGYTF
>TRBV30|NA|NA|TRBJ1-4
TGTGCCCGGGACCACGGTGCTAATGAAAAACTGTTTTTT
CARDHGANEKLFF
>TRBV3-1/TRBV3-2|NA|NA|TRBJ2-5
TGTGCCAGCAGCCAAGCCCGGACAGCGTTCCAAGAGACCCAGTACTTC
CASSQARTAFQETQYF
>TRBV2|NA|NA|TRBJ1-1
TGTGCCAGCAGTCCGGACCCGAACACTGAAGCTTTCTTT
CASSPDPNTEAFF
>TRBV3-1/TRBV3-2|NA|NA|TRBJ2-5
TGTGCCAGCAGCATCCGCAAGGGGCGAGAGACCCAGTACTTC
CASSIRKGRETQYF
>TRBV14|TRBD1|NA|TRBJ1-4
TGTGCCAGCAGCCAAGCAGGGGGGAATGAAAAACTGTTTTTT
CASSQAGGNEKLFF
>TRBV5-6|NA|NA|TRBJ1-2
TGTGCCAGCAGCTTGTCCGAGAATGGCTACACCTTC
CASSLSENGYTF
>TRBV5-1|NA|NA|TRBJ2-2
TGCGCCAGCAGCCCATCGACAGGGAACACCGGGGAGCTGTTTTTT
CASSPSTGNTGELFF
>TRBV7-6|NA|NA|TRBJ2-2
TGTGCCAGCAGCCGCACTAGCTTCGCCGGGGAGCTGTTTTTT
CASSRTSFAGELFF
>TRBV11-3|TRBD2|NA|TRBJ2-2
TGTGCCAGCAGCTCCTCGGGAGGTCGTAGGGAGCTGTTTTTT
CASSSSGGRRELFF
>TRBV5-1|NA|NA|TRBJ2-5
TGCGCCAGCAGCTTGGGGGTTATGGGGGAGACCCAGTACTTC
CASSLGVMGETQYF
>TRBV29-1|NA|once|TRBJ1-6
TGCAGCGCTGGATCGGACGCGATCTCACCCCTCCACTTT
CSAGSDAISPLHF
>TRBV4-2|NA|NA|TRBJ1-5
TGTGCCAGCAGCCCAACCTCCTATAGCAATCAGCCCCAGCATTTT
CASSPTSYSNQPQHF